The sequence of this T cell receptor beta chain was determined in a study of CD8 T cells in Susac syndrome. TCR beta sequencing was performed on blood CD8+ and CD4+ T cells. The Susac syndrome patients fit the recently defined diagnostic criteria for definite or probable disease. Negative isolation was used for CD8+ and CD4+ T cells and FACS enrichment for TEMRA cells. After extraction with the RNeasy kit, about 0.45 to 1 ug of the RNA was reverse transcribed using random hexamers. TCRdb re-analysed the immunoSEQ multiplex PCR reads in MiXCR, keeping a single row per CDR3 protein. The repertoire includes some 190,000 distinct CDR3 sequences, less than 95% of them detected once, and about 0.14% sits in the top ten. The CDR3 covers 15 residues. V lost 6 bases to trimming and J lost 9 bases, with 21 bases between them.

The source of this sequence is a human donor with Susac syndrome. The sequencing input was CD4+ T cells from PBMCs. J is TRBJ2-1 and V is TRBV12-3 or TRBV12-4; maybe TRBD2 (5 bases). CDR3 in DNA: TGTGCCAGCAGGTCATATTCCGGGGTTCGGGTTGAGCAGTTCTTC. Translation: CASRSYSGVRVEQFF.